Following are 20 T cell receptor beta chains from one sample sequenced in a study of cytomegalovirus exposure and HLA in healthy donors. In the PCR, 60 Vbeta and 13 Jbeta primers were used. TCRdb's copy holds only in-frame clones and misses some; the assay was immunoSEQ multiplex PCR. The sample records around 200,000 clones, around four fifths being singletons. Sequencing was performed on PBMCs. Every receptor here comes from a woman in her thirties or forties in good health and CMV-seronegative.

The chain employs TRBV13 and TRBJ2-1, with 7 bases matching TRBD1. Unmatched junction bases numbered 11, after V lost 5 bases and J lost 7 bases. The CDR3 length is 15 residues. The germline gives CDR1 PRHDT, CDR2 FYEKMQ (reference sequence). CDR3 nucleotide sequence: TGTGCCAGCAGCAGGGGGACAGTCGGTTGGAATGAGCAGTTCTTC. It yields the protein CASSRGTVGWNEQFF.

The V and J genes are TRBV20-1 and TRBJ1-1, with D perhaps TRBD1 (6 bases). Germline V gene data show CDR1 as DFQATT and CDR2 as SNEGSKA (reference sequence). This CDR3 has 11 amino acids. The DNA for the CDR3 is TGCAGGGGGGCCATGAACACTGAAGCTTTCTTT. Its translation is CRGAMNTEAFF.

The chain couples TRBV25-1 to TRBJ2-5; TRBD2 matches at 7 bases. The CDR3 covers 16 residues. Germline-derived CDR1 and CDR2 are MGHDK and SYGVNS. Trimming took 0 bases from V and 4 from J; bases not matched to a gene: 8. The CDR3 DNA reads as TGTGCCAGCAGTGAATACCCTCGGGAGGTAGGAGAGACCCAGTACTTC. Protein product: CASSEYPREVGETQYF. The whole variable domain, filled in from reference TRBV25-1 and TRBJ2-5, reads EADIYQTPRYLVIGTGKKITLECSQTMGHDKMYWYQQDPGMELHLIHYSYGVNSTEKGDLSSESTVSRIRTEHFPLTLESARPSHTSQYLCASSEYPREVGETQYFGPGTRLLVL.

On this clone itself: This specimen includes other DNA sequences encoding the same CDR3. The chain is built from TRBV10-3 and TRBJ1-1, with D perhaps TRBD1 (5 bases). This CDR3 comprises 15 residues. V lost 1 base, J lost 2 bases, and 11 bases lay in between. The germline gives CDR1 ENHRY, CDR2 SYGVKD. CDR3 DNA sequence: TGTGCCATCAGTGAGTGGGCAGGGCTTAACACTGAAGCTTTCTTT. Its protein is CAISEWAGLNTEAFF.

This clone was recorded only once. The genes are TRBV5-4 and TRBJ1-2; D gene ambiguous. V shed 1 base and J shed 3 bases, with 10 bases lying between them. The germline V gene encodes CDR1 SGHNT and CDR2 YYREEE (reference sequence). This CDR3 has 14 amino acids. CDR3 nucleotides: TGTGCCAGCAGCTTGTATAACAGACACTATGGCTACACCTTC. It yields the protein CASSLYNRHYGYTF.

The V gene is TRBV6-5, the J gene TRBJ2-7, with 7 bases aligning to TRBD2. Per the germline V gene, CDR1 is MNHEY and CDR2 is SVGAGI. The CDR3 spans 14 residues. J was trimmed by 0 bases and V by 6 bases; bases with no gene match: 5. The CDR3 DNA is TGTGCCAGCAGCCCCGGGGGGAGCTCCTACGAGCAGTACTTC. This encodes CASSPGGSSYEQYF.

The chain carries TRBV6-1 and TRBJ1-2, with D unresolved. The CDR3 runs to 12 residues. Trimming took 6 bases from V and 1 from J, leaving 6 bases between them. Germline V gives CDR1 MNHNS, CDR2 SASEGT. CDR3 protein: CASRALNYGYTF. DNA of the CDR3: TGTGCCAGCAGGGCCCTTAACTATGGCTACACCTTC.

This clone was found a few times. The chain couples TRBV4-1 to TRBJ1-1; 12 bases fit TRBD1. The CDR3 has 15 amino acids. The J segment lost 5 bases and the V segment lost 6 bases, leaving 7 bases of the junction unmatched. In germline, CDR1 is MGHRA, CDR2 YSYEKL. The CDR3 reads CASRAGQGAGTEAFF. DNA of the CDR3: TGCGCCAGCAGAGCGGGACAGGGGGCGGGTACTGAAGCTTTCTTT.

V is TRBV6-1 and J is TRBJ2-7; no clear D. The CDR3 length is 14 residues. Germline CDR1 is MNHNS and CDR2 is SASEGT. Trimming removed 8 bases at V and 8 bases at J, with 22 bases between. The CDR3 loop reads CASDLELVPPKQYF. CDR3 nucleotides: TGTGCCAGCGATTTAGAGCTAGTGCCCCCCAAGCAGTACTTC.

Regarding this clone: Additional DNA sequences in this sample encode the identical CDR3. This chain uses TRBV9 with TRBJ2-7; D is unresolved. CDR3 length: 13 amino acids. Germline lookup yields CDR1 SGDLS and CDR2 YYNGEE. Deletions cut 0 bases from V and 4 bases from J, with 8 bases between. Here the CDR3 reads CASSVATGYEQYF. CDR3 sequence (DNA): TGTGCCAGCAGCGTAGCTACCGGGTACGAGCAGTACTTC.

V gene TRBV5-5 combines with J gene TRBJ2-2; D perhaps matches TRBD2 (5 bases). Per germline, CDR1 SGHKS and CDR2 YYEKEE (reference sequence). V lost 4 bases to trimming and J lost 5 bases, with 12 bases between them. The CDR3 length is 14 residues. The DNA for the CDR3 is TGTGCCAGCAGCCACGGGGTAGGGACCGGGGAGCTGTTTTTT. It specifies CASSHGVGTGELFF.

This chain links TRBV4-1 with TRBJ2-5; 10 bases align to TRBD1. TRBJ2-7 matches the DNA end more closely, so the J call is doubtful. Germline CDR1 reads MGHRA; CDR2 reads YSYEKL. The CDR3 runs to 18 residues. The CDR3 DNA sequence: TGCGCCAGCAGCCAACTGGGACTGCCCGGGACAGGGGACAACGAGCAGTACTTC. Translation gives CASSQLGLPGTGDNEQYF.

This clone was seen a single time. This chain links TRBV28 with TRBJ2-1; weak D call: TRBD1 (6 bases). Germline CDR1 reads MDHEN; CDR2 reads SYDVKM. This CDR3 region has 16 residues. Trimming removed 1 base at V and 0 bases at J, with 10 bases between. The CDR3 nucleotides are TGTGCCAGCAGTTTATTGCAAGGGGGCTCCTACAATGAGCAGTTCTTC. Translated, it gives CASSLLQGGSYNEQFF.

The chain is built from TRBV6-5 and TRBJ2-6, with D perhaps matching TRBD1 (6 bases). Germline loops: CDR1 MNHEY, CDR2 SVGAGI. The CDR3 sequence is 14 residues long. The CDR3 loop is CATKQGSGANVLTF. The CDR3 DNA sequence: TGTGCTACCAAACAGGGTTCTGGGGCCAACGTCCTGACTTTC.

The gene calls are TRBV7-9 and TRBJ2-5; 7 bases align to TRBD1. The J call could be wrong; TRBJ2-7 is a better fit for the DNA end. The germline gives CDR1 SEHNR, CDR2 FQNEAQ (reference sequence). The CDR3 is 14 residues long. The CDR3 nucleotides are TGTGCCAGCAGCGCCCGGGACAGTCAAGACGAGCAGTACTTC. Encoded protein: CASSARDSQDEQYF.

The gene calls are TRBV2 and TRBJ2-2; 7 bases are a match to TRBD2. This CDR3 spans 16 amino acids. Germline CDR1 SNHLY, CDR2 FYNNEI. V gave up 3 bases and J gave up 4 bases; unmatched junction bases: 8. This CDR3 is CASSDVRGGGTGELFF. CDR3 nucleotides: TGTGCCAGCAGTGACGTTCGGGGCGGGGGCACCGGGGAGCTGTTTTTT.

V and J are TRBV2 and TRBJ2-5; D remains ambiguous. CDR3 length: 14 amino acids. Between the trimmed V and J ends, which lost 3 bases and 3 bases, there was a span of 11 bases. Germline CDR1 SNHLY, CDR2 FYNNEI. CDR3 sequence (DNA): TGTGCCAGCAGTGAGCGCCCCCTGGAAGAGACCCAGTACTTC. Protein product: CASSERPLEETQYF.

Comment on this clone: Other DNA variants within this sample encode the same CDR3. The CDR3 spells CASSSYSGANVLTF. The CDR3 nucleotides read TGTGCCAGCAGCTCTTACTCTGGGGCCAACGTCCTGACTTTC. V usage is TRBV5-6 and J usage is TRBJ2-6; D is uncertain. Trimming cost V 3 bases and J 0 bases, with 4 bases left between them. This CDR3 region has 14 residues. Germline assignment: CDR1 SGHDT and CDR2 YYEEEE.

The V call is TRBV19, the J call TRBJ2-7; TRBD1 matches 7 bases. CDR3 length: 14 residues. Germline V CDR1 and CDR2: LNHDA, SQIVND (reference sequence). Germline trimming cut 6 bases from V and 2 bases from J; bases unmatched to any gene: 7. The CDR3 DNA reads as TGTGCCAGTAGCCCGGGGACAGCGCCCTACGAGCAGTACTTC. Encoded protein: CASSPGTAPYEQYF. The whole variable domain, remainder taken from reference TRBV19 and TRBJ2-7, is DGGITQSPKYLFRKEGQNVTLSCEQNLNHDAMYWYRQDPGQGLRLIYYSQIVNDFQKGDIAEGYSVSREKKESFPLTVTSAQKNPTAFYLCASSPGTAPYEQYFGPGTRLTVT.

V gene TRBV27 combines with J gene TRBJ2-3; 7 nucleotides match TRBD2. The V and J ends lost 4 bases and 2 bases, in that order; junction bases with no gene match: 9. This CDR3 is 16 amino acids long. Germline assignment: CDR1 MNHEY and CDR2 SMNVEV (reference sequence). CDR3 sequence reads: CASSSSIGLVTDTQYF. For the CDR3, the DNA is TGTGCCAGCAGTTCATCAATCGGACTAGTCACAGATACGCAGTATTTT.